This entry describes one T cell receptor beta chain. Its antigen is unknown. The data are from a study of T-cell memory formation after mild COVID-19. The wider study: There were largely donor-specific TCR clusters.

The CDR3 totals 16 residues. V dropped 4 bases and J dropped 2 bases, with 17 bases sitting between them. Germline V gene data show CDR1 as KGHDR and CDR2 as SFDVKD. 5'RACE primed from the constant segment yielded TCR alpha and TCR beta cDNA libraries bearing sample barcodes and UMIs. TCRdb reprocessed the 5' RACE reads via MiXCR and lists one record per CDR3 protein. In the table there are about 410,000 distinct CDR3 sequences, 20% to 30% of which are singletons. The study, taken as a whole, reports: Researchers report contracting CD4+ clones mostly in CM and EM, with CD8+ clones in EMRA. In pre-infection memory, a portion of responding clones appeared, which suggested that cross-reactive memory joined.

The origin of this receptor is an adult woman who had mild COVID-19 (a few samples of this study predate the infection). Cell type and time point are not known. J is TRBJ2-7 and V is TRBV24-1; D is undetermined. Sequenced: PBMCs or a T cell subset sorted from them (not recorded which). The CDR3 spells CATSELSPDGAYEQYF. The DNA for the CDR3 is TGTGCCACCAGTGAATTGAGCCCGGATGGGGCCTACGAGCAGTACTTC.